Shown below are 19 T cell receptor beta chains from a single sample sequenced in a study of blood T cell repertoires in COVID-19. Sequenced by immunoSEQ multiplex PCR; TCRdb stores in-frame clones only, minus some. Of approximately 220,000 clones in the sample, approximately 80% are singletons; the top ten hold nearly 7.5%. What was sequenced was PBMCs or T cells enriched from blood (not recorded which). The receptors originated from a woman between 35 and 50 years old with acute COVID-19.

V usage is TRBV19 and J usage is TRBJ2-3, with 8 bases identical to TRBD2. Per germline, CDR1 LNHDA and CDR2 SQIVND (reference sequence). The ends lost 2 bases at V and 0 bases at J; junction bases unmatched: 4. The CDR3 is 16 amino acids. The CDR3 loop is CASSIRSGTSTDTQYF. The CDR3 region has the DNA TGTGCCAGTAGTATACGTAGCGGGACGAGCACAGATACGCAGTATTTT.

The CDR3 sequence is CASSGGTHRSTDTQYF. CDR3 DNA sequence: TGCGCCAGCAGCGGGGGGACGCACCGAAGCACAGATACGCAGTATTTT. J is TRBJ2-3 and V is TRBV5-1; maybe TRBD2 (6 bases). This CDR3 has 16 residues. Trimming shortened V by 4 bases and J by 0 bases, and 15 bases separated the two germline ends. Germline V gene sequence: CDR1 SGHRS, CDR2 YFSETQ.

The rearrangement links TRBV10-2 to TRBJ2-7, with D unresolved. Trimming shortened V by 2 bases and J by 3 bases, and 8 bases separated the two germline ends. Germline CDR1 WSHSY, CDR2 SAAADI. CDR3 length: 13 residues. The CDR3 DNA sequence: TGCGCCAGCAGTGAGACACCCCGCTACGAGCAGTACTTC. Amino acids: CASSETPRYEQYF.

This chain connects TRBV5-8 to TRBJ2-7; D is possibly TRBD2 (5 bases). Trimming pared 1 base from V and 5 bases from J, leaving 13 bases between. CDR1 and CDR2 from the germline V gene are SGHTS and YDEGEE. The CDR3 length is 14 residues. CDR3 protein: CASSLPSGFNEQYF. CDR3 sequence (DNA): TGTGCCAGCAGCTTGCCGTCGGGGTTCAACGAGCAGTACTTC.

CDR3 in amino acids: CSVADLSRGPQPQHF. The CDR3 DNA reads as TGCAGCGTCGCCGACCTGTCCAGGGGGCCTCAGCCCCAGCATTTT. This chain links TRBV29-1 with TRBJ1-5; 8 bases align to TRBD1. J gave up 6 bases and V 6 bases, and 13 bases lay outside the gene matches. The CDR3 is made up of 15 amino acids. The germline gives CDR1 SQVTM, CDR2 ANQGSEA.

This chain links TRBV3-1 (or the pseudogene TRBV3-2) with TRBJ2-5, with TRBD2 matching 8 bases. The V segment lost 3 bases and the J segment 5 bases; nucleotides outside the gene matches: 5. Germline-derived CDR1 and CDR2 are LGHDT and YNNKEL (reference sequence). This CDR3 has 14 amino acids. In DNA form, the CDR3 reads TGTGCCAGCAGCCACGGGACTAGACAGGAGACCCAGTACTTC. This gives the protein CASSHGTRQETQYF.

The chain has TRBV25-1 and TRBJ2-1; D is possibly TRBD2 (5 bases). The V gene's germline CDR1 is MGHDK and CDR2 SYGVNS. Trimming removed 2 bases from V and 12 bases from J, with 14 bases in between. The CDR3 is made up of 13 amino acids. CDR3 residues: CASSETGRPGQFF. In DNA, the CDR3 is TGTGCCAGCAGTGAAACGGGGAGACCCGGGCAGTTCTTC.

V gene TRBV5-1 combines with J gene TRBJ2-7, with D possibly matching TRBD1 (5 bases). V was shortened by 1 base and J by 2 bases, with 10 bases between the two germline ends. CDR3 length equals 14 residues. CDR1 is SGHRS, CDR2 YFSETQ, per germline. CDR3 bases: TGCGCCAGCAGCTTGTCACAGGACCCCTACGAGCAGTACTTC. Protein product: CASSLSQDPYEQYF.

This clone was found once. CDR3 bases: TGTGCCTGGAGTGACTTATCAGGGAATCAGCCCCAGCATTTT. Translating gives CAWSDLSGNQPQHF. The chain employs TRBV30 and TRBJ1-5, with D possibly matching TRBD1 (5 bases). V lost 1 base and J 4 bases, leaving 11 bases between the germline ends. There are 14 residues in the CDR3. CDR1 GTSNPN and CDR2 SVGIG come from the germline V gene (reference sequence).

This chain uses TRBV19 with TRBJ2-2; TRBD1 is a possible D gene (6 bases). This CDR3 region has 18 residues. Germline lookup yields CDR1 LNHDA and CDR2 SQIVND (reference sequence). V gave up 7 bases and J gave up 5 bases, with 26 bases separating them. The DNA for the CDR3 is TGTGCCAGTATCCCTTCCCCGCACAGGGCTAAAAATACCGGGGAGCTGTTTTTT. Its protein is CASIPSPHRAKNTGELFF.

The chain's CDR3 is CASSAQIPTGGGTGELFF. In DNA, the CDR3 is TGTGCCAGCAGCGCGCAAATACCGACAGGGGGAGGGACCGGGGAGCTGTTTTTT. The chain is built from TRBV9 and TRBJ2-2; 9 bases are a match to TRBD1. V trimming: 3 bases; J trimming: 5 bases; junction bases outside the gene matches: 14. Germline-derived CDR1 and CDR2 are SGDLS and YYNGEE. CDR3 length: 18 residues.

V usage is TRBV6-5 and J usage is TRBJ1-1; possible D gene TRBD1, 6 bases. V was pared by 6 bases and J by 8 bases, with 16 bases between. Per the germline V gene, CDR1 is MNHEY and CDR2 is SVGAGI. The CDR3 loop spans 13 amino acids. The CDR3 region is CASRNHGTPEAFF. In nucleotides, the CDR3 is TGTGCCAGCAGAAACCACGGGACACCCGAAGCTTTCTTT.

The chain is built from TRBV19 and TRBJ2-3, with TRBD2 matching over 14 bases. The CDR3 length is 18 residues. Germline CDR1 reads LNHDA; CDR2 reads SQIVND (reference sequence). The ends lost 5 bases at V and 1 base at J; junction bases unmatched: 8. CDR3 nucleotides: TGTGCCAGTAGTGGCGGGACTAGCGGGAGCCCCGGCACAGATACGCAGTATTTT. Residues: CASSGGTSGSPGTDTQYF.

This clone is a singleton in its sample. V and J are TRBV28 and TRBJ1-1; 8 nucleotides match TRBD1. In germline, CDR1 is MDHEN, CDR2 SYDVKM. CDR3 size: 16 residues. V gave up 5 bases and J gave up 1 base; unmatched junction bases: 9. CDR3 nucleotide sequence: TGTGCCAGCAGTACAACAGGGGGGATTCCGAACACTGAAGCTTTCTTT. This sequence encodes CASSTTGGIPNTEAFF.

This chain links TRBV6-5 with TRBJ2-5, with unresolved D. Trimming took off 2 bases at V and 4 bases at J, with 11 bases between the two ends. The CDR3 has 14 residues. CDR1 is MNHEY and CDR2 is SVGAGI in the germline V gene. The chain's CDR3 is CASSYRGRRETQYF. Here the CDR3 DNA reads TGTGCCAGCAGTTACAGAGGTAGAAGAGAGACCCAGTACTTC.

A few counts support this clone. This chain joins TRBV30 and TRBJ1-6, with D hard to call. The CDR3 has 12 residues. V lost 2 bases and J 7 bases, leaving 6 bases between the germline ends. CDR1 and CDR2 from the germline V gene are GTSNPN and SVGIG (reference sequence). CDR3: CAWSPSNSPLHF. CDR3 nucleotide sequence: TGTGCCTGGAGTCCTTCCAATTCACCCCTCCACTTT.

In this sample, this clone turned up once. V gene TRBV3-1 (or the pseudogene TRBV3-2) combines with J gene TRBJ2-1; possible D gene TRBD2, 5 bases. The germline V gene encodes CDR1 LGHDT and CDR2 YNNKEL (reference sequence). With 4 bases removed from V and 1 base from J, the gap between germline ends came to 11 bases. The CDR3 spans 15 residues. The CDR3, as DNA: TGTGCCAGCAGCCCCCGGACTTCGTCCTACAATGAGCAGTTCTTC. Translation gives CASSPRTSSYNEQFF.

The chain carries TRBV15 and TRBJ1-5; D not resolved. The V end was cut by 5 bases, the J end by 5 bases, with 13 bases between. Germline-derived CDR1 and CDR2 are LNHNV and YYDKDF (reference sequence). The CDR3 is made up of 14 amino acids. CDR3 protein: CATSPLGGDQPQHF. CDR3 coding DNA: TGTGCCACCAGCCCCCTCGGCGGGGATCAGCCCCAGCATTTT.

The chain links TRBV28 to TRBJ2-7; D possibly corresponds to TRBD2 (6 bases). CDR1 MDHEN and CDR2 SYDVKM come from the germline V gene. This CDR3 has 16 residues. Trimming pared 2 bases from V and 6 bases from J, leaving 20 bases between. DNA of the CDR3: TGTGCCAGCAGTTTAATTCCAGGGTCCGAGGGAGGCGAGCAGTACTTC. Translating it yields CASSLIPGSEGGEQYF.